The 9 T cell receptor beta chains below come from one sample, sequenced in a study of cytomegalovirus exposure and HLA in healthy donors. Vbeta (60) and Jbeta (13) primers were used in the PCR. The method was immunoSEQ multiplex PCR; TCRdb's version includes in-frame clones alone and lacks a portion of them. This table has some 180,000 clones, 75% to 85% appearing once. Material: PBMCs. The source is a woman aged 25 to 39 in good health and CMV-seropositive.

The rearrangement joins TRBV28 to TRBJ2-7, with 8 positions matching TRBD2. The CDR3 is 15 amino acids. J lost 3 bases, V lost 5 bases, and 9 bases had no gene match. Germline-derived CDR1 and CDR2 are MDHEN and SYDVKM. The CDR3 loop is CASSRPGTSLYEQYF. The CDR3 coding sequence is TGTGCCAGCAGTCGACCCGGGACTAGTCTCTACGAGCAGTACTTC.

Notes on this clone: This CDR3 is also generated by other DNA sequences in the sample. This sequence joins TRBV30 and TRBJ2-5, with a tentative D call TRBD1 (6 bases). This CDR3 has 13 amino acids. Germline values: CDR1 GTSNPN, CDR2 SVGIG (reference sequence). The V end lost 0 bases, the J end lost 5 bases, and 10 bases lay between the germline ends. For the CDR3, the DNA is TGTGCCTGGAGTGTTGGTGACAGGGAGACCCAGTACTTC. Its protein product is CAWSVGDRETQYF.

The count of this clone is one. The chain combines TRBV5-1 with TRBJ2-5; 14 nucleotides agree with TRBD2. With V trimmed by 7 bases and J by 0 bases, 5 bases remained unmatched. Germline V lookup: CDR1 SGHRS, CDR2 YFSETQ. CDR3 length: 16 amino acids. Written as DNA, the CDR3 is TGCGCCAGCCGGACTAGCGGGGGGAATAACCAAGAGACCCAGTACTTC. Translated, it gives CASRTSGGNNQETQYF. The full variable domain, completed using reference TRBV5-1 and TRBJ2-5, is KAGVTQTPRYLIKTRGQQVTLSCSPISGHRSVSWYQQTPGQGLQFLFEYFSETQRNKGNFPGRFSGRQFSNSRSEMNVSTLELGDSALYLCASRTSGGNNQETQYFGPGTRLLVL.

V usage is TRBV6-4 and J usage is TRBJ2-1; tentatively, D is TRBD1 (5 bases). The CDR3 sequence is 13 residues long. The V and J ends lost 4 bases and 5 bases respectively, with 9 bases between them. CDR1 is MRHNA, CDR2 SNTAGT, per germline. CDR3 DNA: TGTGCCAGCAGTGTTTCACAGGACAATGAGCAGTTCTTC. It is translated as CASSVSQDNEQFF.

V is TRBV9 and J is TRBJ2-5, with D possibly being TRBD2 (5 bases). The V end was cut by 1 base, the J end by 0 bases, with 7 bases between. The CDR3 has 14 residues. Germline values: CDR1 SGDLS, CDR2 YYNGEE. The CDR3 sequence: CASSVRGNQETQYF. The CDR3 coding sequence is TGTGCCAGCAGCGTAAGAGGGAACCAAGAGACCCAGTACTTC.

The chain carries TRBV27 and TRBJ2-1, with a tentative D call TRBD2 (5 bases). This CDR3 region has 14 residues. The germline V gene has CDR1 MNHEY and CDR2 SMNVEV (reference sequence). V was shortened by 6 bases and J by 4 bases, with 13 bases between the two germline ends. CDR3 sequence reads: CASRGRTPYNEQFF. CDR3 in DNA: TGTGCCAGCAGGGGTCGGACTCCGTACAATGAGCAGTTCTTC.

The chain employs TRBV21-1 and TRBJ1-4; TRBD1 reflects the table's D call only, with no check against the DNA. TRBV21-1 is tagged as a pseudogene. The CDR3 spans 17 residues. CDR3 nucleotide sequence: TGTGCCAGCAGCAAAGATCACAGGGTTTCGACTAATGAAAAACTGTTTTTT. Translating it yields CASSKDHRVSTNEKLFF.

As regards this clone: This sample includes further DNA sequences coding for the same CDR3. The rearrangement links TRBV6-1 to TRBJ2-7, with 11 bases fitting TRBD2. Germline V lookup: CDR1 MNHNS, CDR2 SASEGT. V lost 4 bases and J lost 2; bases outside the gene matches: 4. CDR3 length: 15 amino acids. The CDR3 loop reads CASSAGTSGTYEQYF. The DNA of the CDR3 is TGTGCCAGCAGTGCTGGGACTAGCGGTACCTACGAGCAGTACTTC.

This clone has more than one count but fewer than ten. The rearrangement uses TRBV5-4 and TRBJ2-3, with D tentatively TRBD1 (5 bases). Germline loops: CDR1 SGHNT, CDR2 YYREEE (reference sequence). V dropped 0 bases and J dropped 2 bases, with 13 bases sitting between them. CDR3 size: 16 residues. This CDR3 is CASSLGLTENTDTQYF. CDR3 sequence (DNA): TGTGCCAGCAGCTTGGGATTGACAGAGAACACAGATACGCAGTATTTT.